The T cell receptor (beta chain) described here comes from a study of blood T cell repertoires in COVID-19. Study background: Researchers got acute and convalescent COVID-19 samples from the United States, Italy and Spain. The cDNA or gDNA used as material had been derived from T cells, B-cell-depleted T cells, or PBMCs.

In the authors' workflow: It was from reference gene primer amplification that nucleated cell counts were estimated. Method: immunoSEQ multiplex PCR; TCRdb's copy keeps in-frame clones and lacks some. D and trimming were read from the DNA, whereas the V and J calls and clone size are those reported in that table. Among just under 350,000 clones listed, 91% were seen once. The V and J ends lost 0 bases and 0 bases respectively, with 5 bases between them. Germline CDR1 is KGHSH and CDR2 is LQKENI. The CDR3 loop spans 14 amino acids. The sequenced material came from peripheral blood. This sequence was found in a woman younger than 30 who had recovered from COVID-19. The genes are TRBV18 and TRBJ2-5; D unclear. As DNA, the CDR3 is TGTGCCAGCTCACCACCAACAGACCAAGAGACCCAGTACTTC. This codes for CASSPPTDQETQYF. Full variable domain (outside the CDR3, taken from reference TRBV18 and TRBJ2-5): NAGVMQNPRHLVRRRGQEARLRCSPMKGHSHVYWYRQLPEEGLKFMVYLQKENIIDESGMPKERFSAEFPKEGPSILRIQQVVRGDSAAYFCASSPPTDQETQYFGPGTRLLVL.